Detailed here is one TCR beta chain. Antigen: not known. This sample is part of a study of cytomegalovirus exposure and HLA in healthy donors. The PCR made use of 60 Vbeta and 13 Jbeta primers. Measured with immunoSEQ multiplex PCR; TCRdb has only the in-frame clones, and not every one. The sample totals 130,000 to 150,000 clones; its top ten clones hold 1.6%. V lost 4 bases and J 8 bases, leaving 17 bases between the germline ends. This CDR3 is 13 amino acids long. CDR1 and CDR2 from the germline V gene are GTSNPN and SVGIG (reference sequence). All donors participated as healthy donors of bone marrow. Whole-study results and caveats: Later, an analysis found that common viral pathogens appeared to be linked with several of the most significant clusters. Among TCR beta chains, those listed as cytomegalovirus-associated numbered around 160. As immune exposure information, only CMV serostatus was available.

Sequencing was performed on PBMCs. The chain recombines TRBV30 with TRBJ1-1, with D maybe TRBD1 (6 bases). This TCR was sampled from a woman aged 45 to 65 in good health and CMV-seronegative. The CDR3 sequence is CAWTTGWEREAFF. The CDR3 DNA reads TGTGCCTGGACCACAGGGTGGGAACGAGAAGCTTTCTTT.